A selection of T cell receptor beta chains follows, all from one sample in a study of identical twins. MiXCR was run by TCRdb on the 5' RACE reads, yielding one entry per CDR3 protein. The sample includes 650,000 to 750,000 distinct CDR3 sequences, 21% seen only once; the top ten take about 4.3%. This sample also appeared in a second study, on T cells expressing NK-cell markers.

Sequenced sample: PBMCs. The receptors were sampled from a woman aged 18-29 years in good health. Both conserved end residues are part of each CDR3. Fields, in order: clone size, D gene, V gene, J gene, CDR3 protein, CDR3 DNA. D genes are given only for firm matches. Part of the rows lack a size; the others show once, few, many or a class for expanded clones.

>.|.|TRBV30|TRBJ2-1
CAWATLDRRNEQFF
TGTGCCTGGGCCACCCTTGACCGGCGCAATGAGCAGTTCTTC
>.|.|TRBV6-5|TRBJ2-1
CASRQTSEQFF
TGTGCCAGCAGACAGACGAGTGAGCAGTTCTTC
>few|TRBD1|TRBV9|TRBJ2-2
CASSVGVRDRVTGELFF
TGTGCCAGCAGCGTAGGTGTTAGGGACAGGGTCACCGGGGAGCTGTTTTTT
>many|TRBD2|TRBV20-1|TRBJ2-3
CSATGIGLAPYTQYF
TGCAGTGCTACGGGCATCGGACTAGCGCCATATACGCAGTATTTT
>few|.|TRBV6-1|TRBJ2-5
CASRGRDSRGKETQYF
TGTGCCAGCAGGGGGAGGGACAGTAGGGGGAAGGAGACCCAGTACTTC
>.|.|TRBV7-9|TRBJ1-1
CASSPKPGEHGFF
TGTGCCAGCAGCCCCAAGCCGGGGGAGCATGGTTTCTTT
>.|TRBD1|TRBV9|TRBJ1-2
CASSVAQGEFGYTF
TGTGCCAGCAGCGTAGCACAGGGGGAGTTTGGCTACACCTTC
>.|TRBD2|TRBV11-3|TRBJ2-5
CASSLTSGGAQTQYF
TGTGCCAGCAGCCTTACTAGCGGGGGGGCCCAGACCCAGTACTTC
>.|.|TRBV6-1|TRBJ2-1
CASSERDSNRQFF
TGTGCCAGCAGTGAAAGGGACTCTAATAGGCAGTTCTTC
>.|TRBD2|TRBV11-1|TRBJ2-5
CASSLPRGSGGTNGETQYF
TGTGCCAGCAGCTTACCCCGTGGTAGCGGGGGGACTAATGGTGAGACCCAGTACTTC
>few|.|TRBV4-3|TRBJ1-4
CASSQVSGGANEKLFF
TGCGCCAGCAGCCAAGTTAGCGGGGGTGCCAATGAAAAACTGTTTTTT
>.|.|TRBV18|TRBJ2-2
CASSPRQNTGELFF
TGTGCCAGCTCACCAAGACAGAACACCGGGGAGCTGTTTTTT
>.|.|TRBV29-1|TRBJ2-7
CSVEGGGTYEQYF
TGCAGCGTTGAGGGGGGCGGGACCTACGAGCAGTACTTC
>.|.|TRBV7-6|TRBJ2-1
CASSSTGNSNEQFF
TGTGCCAGCAGTTCAACCGGAAACTCAAATGAGCAGTTCTTC
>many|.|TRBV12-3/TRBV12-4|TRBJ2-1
CASSSPVYTGYNEQFF
TGTGCCAGCAGTTCCCCCGTATATACAGGTTACAATGAGCAGTTCTTC
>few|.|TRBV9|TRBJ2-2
CASSVEVLSRELFF
TGTGCCAGCAGCGTAGAGGTCTTAAGTCGGGAGCTGTTTTTT
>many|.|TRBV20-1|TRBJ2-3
CSAPRTSTDTQYF
TGCAGTGCTCCGAGGACGAGCACAGATACGCAGTATTTT
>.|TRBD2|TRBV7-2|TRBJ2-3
CASSPIPGLAGGDTQYF
TGTGCCAGCAGCCCAATCCCGGGACTAGCGGGAGGAGATACGCAGTATTTT
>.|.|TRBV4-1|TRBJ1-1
CASSQVQDTEAFF
TGCGCCAGCAGCCAGGTTCAGGACACTGAAGCTTTCTTT
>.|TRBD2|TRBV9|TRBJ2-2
CASSVGQRGIGELFF
TGTGCCAGCAGCGTAGGGCAGCGGGGCATCGGGGAGCTGTTTTTT
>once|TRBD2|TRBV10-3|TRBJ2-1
CAIGSGTSGSEQFF
TGTGCCATCGGCAGCGGGACTAGCGGGAGTGAGCAGTTCTTC
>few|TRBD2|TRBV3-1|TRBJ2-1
CASSKLAGLHNEQFF
TGTGCCAGCAGCAAGTTAGCGGGGCTTCACAATGAGCAGTTCTTC
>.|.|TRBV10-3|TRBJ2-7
CAISELGGNLYNEQYF
TGTGCCATCAGTGAGTTAGGAGGAAACCTCTACAACGAGCAGTACTTC
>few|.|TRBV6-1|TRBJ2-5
CASSRTGTPETQYF
TGTGCCAGCAGTCGCACGGGCACCCCGGAGACCCAGTACTTC
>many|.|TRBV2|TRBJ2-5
CASGSSWETQYF
TGTGCCAGCGGTTCTAGCTGGGAGACCCAGTACTTC
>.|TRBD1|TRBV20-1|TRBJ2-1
CSALDRVGYNEQFF
TGCAGTGCTCTCGACAGGGTGGGCTACAATGAGCAGTTCTTC
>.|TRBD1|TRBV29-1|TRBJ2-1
CSVVVSRDRRFNEQFF
TGCAGCGTTGTCGTCTCCCGGGACAGACGATTCAATGAGCAGTTCTTC
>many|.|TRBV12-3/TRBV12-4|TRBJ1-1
CASSLEEGEAFF
TGTGCCAGCAGTTTAGAGGAAGGTGAAGCTTTCTTT
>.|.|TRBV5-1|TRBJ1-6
CASSLGDPNSPLHF
TGCGCCAGCAGCCTCGGGGATCCCAATTCACCCCTCCACTTT
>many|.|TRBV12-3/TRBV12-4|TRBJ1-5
CASRLNGFNQPQHF
TGTGCCAGCAGACTCAACGGTTTCAATCAGCCCCAGCATTTT
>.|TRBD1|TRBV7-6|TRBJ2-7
CASSLTGGYSYEQYF
TGTGCCAGCAGCTTAACAGGGGGTTACTCCTACGAGCAGTACTTC
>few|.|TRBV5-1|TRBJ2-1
CASSLRVLFADEQFF
TGCGCCAGCAGCTTGCGAGTCTTATTTGCCGATGAGCAGTTCTTC
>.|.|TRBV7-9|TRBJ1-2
CASSLEGGASGTF
TGTGCCAGCAGCTTAGAGGGCGGAGCCTCGGGCACCTTC
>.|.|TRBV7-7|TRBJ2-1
CASSLTLAHLSEQFF
TGTGCCAGCAGCTTAACTCTCGCTCATCTTAGTGAGCAGTTCTTC
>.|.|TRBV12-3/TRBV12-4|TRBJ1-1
CASYGRAEAFF
TGTGCCAGCTACGGACGAGCCGAAGCTTTCTTT
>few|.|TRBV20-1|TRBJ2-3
CSAMLLRGVVTDTQYF
TGCAGTGCTATGTTATTGCGGGGAGTGGTCACAGATACGCAGTATTTT
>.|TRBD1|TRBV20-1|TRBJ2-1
CSAGAGGGSYNEQFF
TGCAGTGCTGGAGCAGGGGGCGGCTCCTACAATGAGCAGTTCTTC
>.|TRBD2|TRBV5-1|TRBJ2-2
CASSLSSSGGAINTGELFF
TGCGCCAGCAGCTTGTCGTCTAGCGGGGGAGCTATTAACACCGGGGAGCTGTTTTTT
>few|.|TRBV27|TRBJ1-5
CASSLSRGNQPQHF
TGTGCCAGCAGTTTATCGAGGGGGAATCAGCCCCAGCATTTT
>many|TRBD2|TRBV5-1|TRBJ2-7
CASSLEASGSYEQYF
TGCGCCAGCAGCTTGGAGGCTAGCGGGAGCTACGAGCAGTACTTC
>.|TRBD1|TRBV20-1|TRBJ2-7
CSVTDRGRTYEQYF
TGCAGTGTCACCGACAGGGGGAGAACCTACGAGCAGTACTTC
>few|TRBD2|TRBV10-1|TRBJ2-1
CASSETAGGYNEQFF
TGCGCCAGCAGTGAAACAGCGGGGGGCTACAATGAGCAGTTCTTC
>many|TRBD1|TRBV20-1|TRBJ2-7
CSAPDRDGGEQYF
TGCAGTGCGCCGGACAGGGATGGAGGCGAGCAGTACTTC
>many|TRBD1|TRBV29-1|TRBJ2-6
CSVELWGQSSGANVLTF
TGCAGCGTTGAATTATGGGGACAGAGCTCTGGGGCCAACGTCCTGACTTTC
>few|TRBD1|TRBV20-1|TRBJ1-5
CSAGDRSQPQHF
TGCAGTGCTGGGGACAGGTCGCAGCCCCAGCATTTT
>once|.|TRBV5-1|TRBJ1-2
CASRFTDNYGYTF
TGCGCCAGCAGGTTCACAGACAACTATGGCTACACCTTC
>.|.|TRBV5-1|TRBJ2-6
CASSGYSAGANVLTF
TGCGCCAGCAGCGGGTACTCTGCCGGGGCCAACGTCCTGACTTTC
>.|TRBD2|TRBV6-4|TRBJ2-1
CASSPASGREQFF
TGTGCCAGCTCCCCGGCTAGCGGGAGGGAGCAGTTCTTC
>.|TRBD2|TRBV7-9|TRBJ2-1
CASSPTSGGTIYNEQFF
TGTGCCAGCAGCCCGACTAGCGGGGGGACGATTTACAATGAGCAGTTCTTC
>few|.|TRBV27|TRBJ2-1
CASHTVGTYNEQFF
TGTGCCAGCCATACGGTCGGCACCTACAATGAGCAGTTCTTC
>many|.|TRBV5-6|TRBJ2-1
CASSFSYEQFF
TGTGCCAGCAGCTTCAGTTATGAGCAGTTCTTC
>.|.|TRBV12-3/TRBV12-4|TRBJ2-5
CASSLHSGGTQYF
TGTGCCAGCAGTTTACATTCCGGTGGGACCCAGTACTTC
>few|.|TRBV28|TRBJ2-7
CASLEQNSYEQYF
TGTGCCAGCCTGGAGCAGAACTCCTACGAGCAGTACTTC
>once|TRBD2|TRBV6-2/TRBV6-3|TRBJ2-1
CASSSPRVSGYSQFF
TGTGCCAGCAGTTCCCCGAGGGTTAGCGGGTACTCGCAGTTCTTC